This T cell receptor beta chain was captured in a study of CD8+CD57+ T cells in acquired aplastic anemia (dated by TCRdb to 2016 to 2019). Regarding the complete study: A mean of about 3.2 ug of DNA, ranging from about 0.2 to 27.4 ug, was extracted from sorted CD4+ and CD8+ cells. Mean read counts for healthy donor samples were 8.5 million to 10.8 million for CD4+ cells and 11.0 million for CD8+ cells. The research as a whole found: CD8+ Simpson's diversity did not differ significantly between patients and healthy controls (P=0.060). Over 25 CD8+ CDR3 sequences were found in both patients and controls but appeared to be highly expressed in patients and within the immunodominant clones of the patients.

In this study, sorted CD4+ and CD8+ T cells from the blood of healthy subjects and of severe aplastic anemia patients had their TCR repertoires deep-sequenced. Ficoll-Paque density gradient centrifugation was used to isolate peripheral blood mononuclear cells. Before DNA extraction, CD4+ and CD8+ T cells were sorted by FACS or by magnetic beads. The table lists this clonotype with a few counts. The specificity of this receptor is unknown. Per-base quality was not reported, and no clone a single base away is much larger than it. Genomic DNA served as template for TCR beta VDJ combination and CDR3 sequence profiling. TCR repertoire sequencing was run on an Illumina HiSeq 2000. The study's processing was this. Repertoire assessment relied on Simpson's diversity index, CDR3 size and DJ length profiles, and TRBV/TRBJ rearrangement plots. The immunodominant clone was defined as the most abundant DNA sequence in deep sequencing data. CDR3 amino acid sequences were screened for sharing across subjects and were compared with published repertoires and the VDJdb database. TCRdb reworked the public reads: Q25 trimming with fastp, MiXCR clone assembly, productive beta chains retained. Rows with a matching CDR3 protein are joined into one entry that keeps the most common DNA and genes. The V and J calls come from TCRdb's annotation, not from the publication. Present in this sample are around 170,000 distinct CDR3 sequences, about 60% of which were seen just once. The ten largest account for around 45% of the sample.

From the germline V gene (reference sequence), CDR1 is DFQATT and CDR2 is SNEGSKA. Trimming takes 7 bases off V and 2 bases off J; junction bases not matched to a gene: 10. The CDR3, from cysteine to phenylalanine, totals 15 residues. The only DNA kept is the CDR3, 45 bases in frame from the first base. The sequence is built from TRBV20-1 and TRBJ2-1; 8 middle bases align to TRBD2. The sequenced material came from sorted CD4+, CD8+, or CD8+CD57+ T cells (not recorded which) from PBMCs. This receptor was identified in a human donor in good health. The CDR3: CSGGAGGSTYNEQFF. The DNA is TGCAGTGGCGGGGCGGGGGGCTCGACCTACAATGAGCAGTTCTTC.